One and the same sample provided the 19 T cell receptor beta chains below, sequenced in a study of T cell responses to AZD1222 COVID-19 vaccine. Data came from immunoSEQ multiplex PCR; TCRdb stores just in-frame clones and leaves some out. The repertoire consists of fewer than 85,000 clones, with around 90% occurring once and the leading ten covering approximately 6.6%. The specimen comprised peripheral blood, sampled on day 0 of MenACWY control vaccination. The receptors shown here come from an adult in good health.

The chain has TRBV5-3 and TRBJ1-4; D perhaps matches TRBD1 (5 bases). TRBV5-3 is an open reading frame, and its role is uncertain. V was shortened by 0 bases and J by 7 bases, with 16 bases between the two germline ends. CDR3 length: 16 residues. The CDR3 is CARSLATQGFGEKLFF. DNA for the CDR3: TGTGCCAGAAGCTTGGCCACTCAGGGTTTTGGTGAAAAACTGTTTTTT.

The V and J genes are TRBV6-5 and TRBJ2-7; 9 bases align to TRBD1. This CDR3 has 12 residues. The trim removed 4 bases at V and 12 bases at J, leaving 7 bases unmatched. CDR1 and CDR2 (germline): MNHEY, SVGAGI. This CDR3 is CASSSSGTGLYF. DNA for the CDR3: TGTGCCAGCAGTTCTTCCGGGACAGGGCTGTACTTC.

This rearrangement joins TRBV7-2 to TRBJ2-5; D ambiguous. CDR1 and CDR2 (germline): SGHTA, FQGNSA. V was cut by 4 bases and J by 1 base, with 7 bases left in between. This CDR3 comprises 13 residues. The CDR3 DNA reads as TGTGCCAGCAGCTCCCAGCTCCAAGAGACCCAGTACTTC. Protein sequence: CASSSQLQETQYF.

J is TRBJ1-5 and V is TRBV6-2 or TRBV6-3, with a weak D call TRBD1 (6 bases). Trimming left V 6 bases short and J 0 bases short, with 12 bases between. Germline assignment: CDR1 MNHEY and CDR2 SVGEGT. CDR3 length: 15 residues. The CDR3 is CASSHPDSSNQPQHF. The DNA of the CDR3 is TGTGCCAGCAGCCACCCGGACAGTAGCAATCAGCCCCAGCATTTT.

The V gene is TRBV2, the J gene TRBJ2-3, with TRBD1 identical over 10 bases. This CDR3 contains 14 residues. The V segment lost 8 bases and the J segment 3 bases; nucleotides outside the gene matches: 5. Per the germline V gene, CDR1 is SNHLY and CDR2 is FYNNEI. The CDR3 loop is CASLGQGKTDTQYF. The CDR3 region has the DNA TGTGCCAGCCTGGGACAGGGGAAGACAGATACGCAGTATTTT.

Points on this clone: A junction boundary mismatches the germline segment, possibly from a read error. The V and J genes are TRBV6-2 or TRBV6-3 and TRBJ2-5; D gene ambiguous. Germline V gene data show CDR1 as MNHEY and CDR2 as SVGEGT. This CDR3 is 12 amino acids long. The CDR3 DNA sequence: TGTGCCAGCAGTTACTCTTCAAGGGCCCTCAACTTC. This codes for CASSYSSRALNF.

The rearrangement joins TRBV2 to TRBJ2-3; D is perhaps TRBD1 (6 bases). Germline V lookup: CDR1 SNHLY, CDR2 FYNNEI. This CDR3 is 17 amino acids long. V lost 3 bases and J lost 2, with 18 bases in between. In DNA, the CDR3 is TGTGCCAGCAGTGACGCCCCATACAGGGTAAACACAGATACGCAGTATTTT. Amino acids: CASSDAPYRVNTDTQYF. The whole variable domain, filled in from reference TRBV2 and TRBJ2-3, reads EPEVTQTPSHQVTQMGQEVILRCVPISNHLYFYWYRQILGQKVEFLVSFYNNEISEKSEIFDDQFSVERPDGSNFTLKIRSTKLEDSAMYFCASSDAPYRVNTDTQYFGPGTRLTVL.

J is TRBJ1-6 and V is TRBV19; D might be TRBD1 (5 bases). This CDR3 is 14 amino acids long. Trimming left V 5 bases short and J 9 bases short, with 14 bases between. Germline CDR1 is LNHDA and CDR2 is SQIVND (reference sequence). CDR3 coding DNA: TGTGCCAGTAGTCGCAGGGAATTCAGTTCACCCCTCCACTTT. It specifies CASSRREFSSPLHF.

The chain employs TRBV21-1 and TRBJ2-1; TRBD2 is the table's D call and was not checked against the DNA. TRBV21-1 is shown as a pseudogene. There are 15 residues in the CDR3. This CDR3 reads CASKGTSGRADEQFF. In DNA form, the CDR3 reads TGTGCCAGCAAAGGGACTAGCGGGAGGGCCGATGAGCAGTTCTTC.

This clone has only one observation. J is TRBJ2-1 and V is TRBV15; D not resolved. The CDR3 length is 14 residues. CDR1 and CDR2 from the germline V gene are LNHNV and YYDKDF (reference sequence). V was shortened by 0 bases and J by 9 bases, with 12 bases between the two germline ends. The CDR3: CATSRDLAAGEQFF. In DNA, the CDR3 is TGTGCCACCAGCAGAGACCTCGCTGCAGGTGAGCAGTTCTTC.

J is TRBJ2-3 and V is TRBV7-3; D gene ambiguous. With 1 base removed from V and 1 base from J, the gap between germline ends came to 3 bases. The length of the CDR3 is 13 residues. CDR1 SGHTA and CDR2 FQGTGA come from the germline V gene. The CDR3 here is CASSLMGTDTQYF. CDR3 nucleotides: TGTGCCAGCAGCTTAATGGGCACAGATACGCAGTATTTT.

This chain's CDR3 is CASSTLLQGEHGELFF. DNA for the CDR3: TGCGCCAGCAGCACGCTCTTACAGGGGGAACACGGGGAGCTGTTTTTT. V is TRBV5-1 and J is TRBJ2-2; 8 nucleotides align to TRBD1. Germline CDR1 reads SGHRS; CDR2 reads YFSETQ. This CDR3 spans 16 amino acids. Losses at the gene ends were 4 bases for V and 7 bases for J; bases not matched to a gene: 12.

The chain links TRBV7-2 to TRBJ2-7, with D possibly TRBD1 on 6 matching bases. The V and J ends lost 3 bases and 2 bases respectively, with 8 bases between them. The germline CDR1 and CDR2 sequences are SGHTA and FQGNSA. The CDR3 extends over 13 amino acids. In DNA, the CDR3 is TGTGCCAGCAGCTTTACAGGGACCTACGAGCAGTACTTC. It specifies CASSFTGTYEQYF.

The chain combines TRBV7-9 with TRBJ1-1; TRBD1 agrees at 12 bases. CDR1 and CDR2 from the germline V gene are SEHNR and FQNEAQ (reference sequence). Trimming removed 5 bases from V and 5 bases from J; junction bases left unmatched: 12. There are 17 residues in the CDR3. The CDR3 loop is CASSRPGQGALRTEAFF. CDR3 bases: TGTGCCAGCAGCCGCCCGGGACAGGGGGCCCTGAGGACTGAAGCTTTCTTT.

This CDR3 reads CASSPGGPGQPQHF. CDR3 coding DNA: TGTGCCAGCAGTCCCGGGGGTCCAGGTCAGCCCCAGCATTTT. This rearrangement joins TRBV28 to TRBJ1-5; D might be TRBD1 (5 bases). The CDR3 is 14 amino acids. Trimming stripped 5 bases from V and 6 bases from J, with 14 bases between. The V gene's germline CDR1 is MDHEN and CDR2 SYDVKM.

This chain connects TRBV5-8 to TRBJ2-1; D is undetermined. The CDR3 consists of 14 residues. Germline V lookup: CDR1 SGHTS, CDR2 YDEGEE. The V end lost 3 bases, the J end lost 6 bases, and 13 bases lay between the germline ends. In nucleotides, the CDR3 is TGTGCCAGCAGCTCTTCGCCGTCTGGCAATGAGCAGTTCTTC. Its translation: CASSSSPSGNEQFF.

The genes are TRBV27 and TRBJ1-5, with 8 bases identical to TRBD1. The ends lost 10 bases at V and 2 bases at J; junction bases unmatched: 7. The germline V gene encodes CDR1 MNHEY and CDR2 SMNVEV (reference sequence). The CDR3 loop spans 14 amino acids. CDR3 residues: CATQGGSGNQPQHF. The CDR3 coding sequence is TGTGCCACACAGGGGGGGTCGGGCAATCAGCCCCAGCATTTT.

The chain joins TRBV30 to TRBJ1-5, with D possibly being TRBD1 (5 bases). Germline CDR1 and CDR2: GTSNPN and SVGIG (reference sequence). V lost 0 bases and J 7 bases, leaving 13 bases between the germline ends. This CDR3 comprises 14 residues. The CDR3 DNA reads TGTGCCTGGAGTGTAACAGGTCTGGGGCAGCCCCAGCATTTT. Translation gives CAWSVTGLGQPQHF.

This clone was seen only once. The chain links TRBV13 to TRBJ2-1; D unresolved. This CDR3 spans 13 amino acids. In germline, CDR1 is PRHDT, CDR2 FYEKMQ (reference sequence). Trimming took 5 bases from V and 9 from J, leaving 14 bases between them. The CDR3 region is CASSARLWTEQFF. The CDR3 DNA reads as TGTGCCAGCAGCGCCAGGCTCTGGACTGAGCAGTTCTTC.